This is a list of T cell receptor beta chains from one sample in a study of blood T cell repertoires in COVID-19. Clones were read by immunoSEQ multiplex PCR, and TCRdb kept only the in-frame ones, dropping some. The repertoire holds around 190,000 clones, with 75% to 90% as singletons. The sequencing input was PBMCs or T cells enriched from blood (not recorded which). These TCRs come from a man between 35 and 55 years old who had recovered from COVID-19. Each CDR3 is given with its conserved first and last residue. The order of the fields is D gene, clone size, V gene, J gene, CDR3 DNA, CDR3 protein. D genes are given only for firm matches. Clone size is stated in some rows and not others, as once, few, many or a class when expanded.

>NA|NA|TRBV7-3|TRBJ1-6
TGTGCCAGCAGCACGAGTTTCGGACCCCTCCACTTT
CASSTSFGPLHF
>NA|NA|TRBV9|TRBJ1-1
TGTGCCAGCAGCGCCCCCCTTGTTCCTGAAGCTTTCTTT
CASSAPLVPEAFF
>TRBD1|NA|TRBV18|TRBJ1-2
TGTGCCAGCTCACCGAAGGACAGGGCTCAGGGTGGCTACACCTTC
CASSPKDRAQGGYTF
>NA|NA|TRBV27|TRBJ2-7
TGTGCCAGCAGTTCCGACGGGGACTACGAGCAGTACTTC
CASSSDGDYEQYF
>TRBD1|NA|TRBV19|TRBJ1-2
TGTGCCAGTACCATCGGAGACAGGGGGTTAATATATGGCTACACCTTC
CASTIGDRGLIYGYTF
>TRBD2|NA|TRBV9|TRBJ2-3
TGTGCCAGCAGCGTAGGGACGGGAGGGACGAGCACAGATACGCAGTATTTT
CASSVGTGGTSTDTQYF
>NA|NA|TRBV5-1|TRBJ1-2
TGCGCCAGCAGCTTGGACAGGGATGGCTACACCTTC
CASSLDRDGYTF
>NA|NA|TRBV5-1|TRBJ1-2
TGCGCCAGCAGCGCAAGTTCCAGGGTTATCTATGGCTACACCTTC
CASSASSRVIYGYTF
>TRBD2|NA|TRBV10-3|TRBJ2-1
TGTGCCATCAGTGAGTCGGTGACTAGCGGCAATGAGCAGTTCTTC
CAISESVTSGNEQFF
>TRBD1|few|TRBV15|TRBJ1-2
TGTGCCACCAGCAGGATGACAGGGGGGGTGATCGTTGGCTATGGCTACACCTTC
CATSRMTGGVIVGYGYTF
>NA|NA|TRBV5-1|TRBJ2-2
TGCGCCAGCAGCCTCGATACTAGCTCCGGGGAGCTGTTTTTT
CASSLDTSSGELFF
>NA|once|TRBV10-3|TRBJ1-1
TGTGCCATCAGTGATAGGGTAGGGGACACTGAAGCTTTCTTT
CAISDRVGDTEAFF
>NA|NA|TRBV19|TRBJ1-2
TGTGCCAGCGCCTCACGGTGGACTGGTCTTAACTATGGCTACACCTTC
CASASRWTGLNYGYTF
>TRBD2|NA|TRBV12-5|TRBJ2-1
TGTGCTAGTGGGGCGAGCGGGACCTCCTACAATGAGCAGTTCTTC
CASGASGTSYNEQFF
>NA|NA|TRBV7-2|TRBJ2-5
TGTGCCAGCAGCTTAGCGGCGGTAGAGACCCAGTACTTC
CASSLAAVETQYF
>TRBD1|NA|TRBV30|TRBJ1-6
TGTGCCTCGACGACAGGGCCGAGCTCCTATAATTCACCCCTCCACTTT
CASTTGPSSYNSPLHF
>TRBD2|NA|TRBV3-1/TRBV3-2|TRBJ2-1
TGTGCCAGCAGCCCATTACCTAGGACTAGCGGGAGGGTAGGCAATGAGCAGTTCTTC
CASSPLPRTSGRVGNEQFF
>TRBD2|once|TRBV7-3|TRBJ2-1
TGTGCCAGCAGCTTAGCCTTCGGAGCGGGAGACAATGAGCAGTTCTTC
CASSLAFGAGDNEQFF
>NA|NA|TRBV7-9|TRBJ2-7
TGTGCCAGCAGCCGGGCTAGGGGAGGCCCCTACGAGCAGTACTTC
CASSRARGGPYEQYF
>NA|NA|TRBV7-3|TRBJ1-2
TGTGCCAGCAGCTTAACGGGGGGGAACTATGGCTACACCTTC
CASSLTGGNYGYTF
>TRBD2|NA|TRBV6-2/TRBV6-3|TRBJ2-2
TGTGCCAGCAGTTACGTACTAGCGGGGAGTGAGCTGTTTTTT
CASSYVLAGSELFF
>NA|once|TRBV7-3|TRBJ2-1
TGTGCCAGCAGCTTAGCGGGAACGGGGTCCTACAATGAGCAGTTCTTC
CASSLAGTGSYNEQFF
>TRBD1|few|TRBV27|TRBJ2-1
TGTGCCAGCAGTTCGGACAGGGGAAAATGGCAGTTCTTC
CASSSDRGKWQFF
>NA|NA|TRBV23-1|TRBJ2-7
TGCGCCAGCAGTCTTGACAGGTGTAACTTCTCCTACGAGCAGTACTTC
CASSLDRCNFSYEQYF
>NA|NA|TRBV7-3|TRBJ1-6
TGTGCCAGCAGCTTGGCGGGGCCTAATTCACCCCTCCACTTT
CASSLAGPNSPLHF
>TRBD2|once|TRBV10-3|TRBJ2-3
TGTGCCATCAAACTAGCGGGGCCCACAGATACGCAGTATTTT
CAIKLAGPTDTQYF
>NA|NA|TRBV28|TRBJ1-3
TGTGCCAGCGGCACACAGGGCTACTCTGGAAACACCATATATTTT
CASGTQGYSGNTIYF
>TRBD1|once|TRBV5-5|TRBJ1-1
TGTGCCAGCAGCTTAACCCCCGGGACAGGGACGGGATTGAACACTGAAGCTTTCTTT
CASSLTPGTGTGLNTEAFF
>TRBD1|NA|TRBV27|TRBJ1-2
TGTGCCAGCAGTTTTTCGGGACAGTCCCCTAGGGGCTATGGCTACACCTTC
CASSFSGQSPRGYGYTF